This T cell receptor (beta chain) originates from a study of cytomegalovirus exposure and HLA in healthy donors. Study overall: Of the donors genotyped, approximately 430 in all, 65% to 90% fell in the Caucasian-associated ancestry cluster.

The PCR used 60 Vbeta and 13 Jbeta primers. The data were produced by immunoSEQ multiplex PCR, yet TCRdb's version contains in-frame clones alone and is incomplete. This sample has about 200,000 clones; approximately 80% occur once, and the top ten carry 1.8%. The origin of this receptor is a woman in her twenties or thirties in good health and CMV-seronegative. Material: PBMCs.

The CDR3 DNA sequence: TGTGCCATACAGGACAGGGATTCAACTAATGAAAAACTGTTTTTT. It translates to CAIQDRDSTNEKLFF. This chain links TRBV2 with TRBJ1-4; 8 bases line up with TRBD1. J was trimmed by 0 bases and V by 10 bases; bases with no gene match: 7. CDR1 and CDR2 from the germline V gene are SNHLY and FYNNEI. This CDR3 contains 15 residues.